This T cell receptor beta chain was found in a study of T cells in Graves' hyperthyroidism and ophthalmopathy. V dropped 6 bases and J dropped 2 bases, with 22 bases sitting between them. Germline loops: CDR1 MNHEY, CDR2 SMNVEV (reference sequence). The CDR3 has 17 residues. TCR beta CDR3 region amplification was performed from RNA transcripts. The HTBI set primed first-round TCR CDR3 RT-PCR. TCRdb fed the multiplex PCR reads into MiXCR, producing one record per CDR3 protein. The sample comprises about 420,000 distinct CDR3 sequences, 15% to 18% of which are singletons, and approximately 7.5% rests with the top ten. Calling Graves' hyperthyroidism stable meant ophthalmopathy did not progress within 18 months.

The receptor comes from a woman under 30 with Graves' hyperthyroidism. This chain joins TRBV27 and TRBJ2-5; the D gene is possibly TRBD2 (7 bases). The sample taken for sequencing was blood. CDR3 sequence: CASRRGASGQLQETQYF. CDR3 in DNA: TGTGCCAGCAGAAGGGGGGCTAGCGGTCAACTACAAGAGACCCAGTACTTC.